This T cell receptor (beta chain) was documented in a study of shared clonotypes between healthy human individuals. Study-wide results and caveats: In having few donors, the study represented limited genetic and exposure-history diversity. Rarefaction showed that sequencing of sorted subsets was incomplete (despite large depth). Generally, estimated richness proved larger in naive subsets than it did in memory subsets.

Naive CD8 populations comprised CD45RO-negative cells positively selected for CCR7, excluding terminally differentiated effector memory CD45RA+ cells. Germline V lookup: CDR1 MNHEY, CDR2 SMNVEV (reference sequence). The CDR3 runs 15 residues. V gave up 5 bases and J gave up 0 bases, with 12 bases separating them. This clone appeared a single time. Its cognate antigen is unknown. Clones were sequenced by immunoSEQ multiplex PCR, and TCRdb holds only the in-frame ones, with some missing. Of 2 million to 2.5 million clones listed, under 95% are singletons. The rearrangement uses TRBV27 and TRBJ2-3, with D perhaps TRBD2 (6 bases). The TCR sequence derives from a man younger than 35 in good health. Some clones in this sample may be carry-over from other donors' samples. The source material was naive CD8+ T cells from PBMCs. CDR3 coding DNA: TGTGCCAGCAGTAATGGGACTTCTAGCACAGATACGCAGTATTTT. This gives the protein CASSNGTSSTDTQYF.